These 19 T cell receptor beta chains were sequenced from one sample in a study of cytomegalovirus exposure and HLA in healthy donors. In the PCR, 60 Vbeta and 13 Jbeta primers were used. Only in-frame clones appear in the TCRdb table, and some are missing; sequencing was by immunoSEQ multiplex PCR. Of roughly 150,000 clones listed, about two thirds are singletons. Sequenced sample: PBMCs. These TCRs come from a woman in her sixties in good health and CMV-seropositive.

The table lists this clone with a few counts. The chain carries TRBV2 and TRBJ2-7; the match to TRBD2 covers 9 bases. CDR3 length equals 15 residues. Germline loops: CDR1 SNHLY, CDR2 FYNNEI. V trimming: 4 bases; J trimming: 6 bases; junction bases outside the gene matches: 10. The CDR3 DNA follows: TGTGCCAGCAGTGGTGCTCCTAGCGGGAACGGCGAGCAGTACTTC. Protein product: CASSGAPSGNGEQYF.

This clone was counted a single time. The chain has TRBV28 and TRBJ2-7, with a weak D call TRBD1 (6 bases). Germline CDR1 and CDR2: MDHEN and SYDVKM. The length of the CDR3 is 12 residues. Trimming removed 8 bases from V and 2 bases from J, with 10 bases in between. The CDR3 DNA follows: TGTGCCAGCGCCGGACAGACCTACGAGCAGTACTTC. This translates into CASAGQTYEQYF.

This clone was counted between two and nine times. The genes are TRBV5-1 and TRBJ1-4, with D tentatively TRBD1 (5 bases). The ends were cut back, 0 bases at V and 4 bases at J, with 10 bases in the middle. CDR3 length: 15 residues. CDR1 and CDR2 (germline): SGHRS, YFSETQ. CDR3 nucleotide sequence: TGCGCCAGCAGCTTGGGGGGCAGGGATAATGAAAAACTGTTTTTT. It specifies CASSLGGRDNEKLFF.

V is TRBV4-2 and J is TRBJ1-3; D ambiguous. Trimming took off 3 bases at V and 0 bases at J, with 12 bases between the two ends. This CDR3 has 16 amino acids. In germline, CDR1 is LGHNA, CDR2 YNFKEQ. CDR3 bases: TGTGCCAGCAGCCAGGAAGACTCGTACTCTGGAAACACCATATATTTT. Residues: CASSQEDSYSGNTIYF.

The V gene is TRBV25-1, the J gene TRBJ2-7, with D unresolved. The CDR3 contains 11 residues. V lost 3 bases to trimming and J lost 5 bases, with 5 bases between them. Per the germline V gene, CDR1 is MGHDK and CDR2 is SYGVNS. The CDR3 DNA is TGTGCCAGCAGTGAGTTCGACGAGCAGTACTTC. It yields the protein CASSEFDEQYF.

The chain links TRBV4-1 to TRBJ2-3; D unresolved. Germline V gene sequence: CDR1 MGHRA, CDR2 YSYEKL. The CDR3 consists of 14 residues. Trimming stripped 1 base from V and 2 bases from J, with 7 bases between. The CDR3 DNA sequence: TGCGCCAGCAGCCAAGTTAGTAACACAGATACGCAGTATTTT. Translation: CASSQVSNTDTQYF.

The V and J genes are TRBV18 and TRBJ1-5; 8 bases align to TRBD1. Germline V gene data show CDR1 as KGHSH and CDR2 as LQKENI. Losses at the gene ends were 4 bases for V and 0 bases for J; bases not matched to a gene: 2. This CDR3 comprises 15 residues. In nucleotides, the CDR3 is TGTGCCAGCTCACTTGGGACAGGTAGCAATCAGCCCCAGCATTTT. Amino acid sequence: CASSLGTGSNQPQHF.

This clone was picked up one time. The CDR3 DNA reads TGTGCCAGCGCCCCGACAGGGTTTTTGTCTGCTTTCTTT. Encoded protein: CASAPTGFLSAFF. The chain carries TRBV6-1 and TRBJ1-1, with 7 bases fitting TRBD1. Germline V lookup: CDR1 MNHNS, CDR2 SASEGT. The CDR3 has 13 residues. V lost 8 bases to trimming and J lost 11 bases; unmatched junction nucleotides: 14.

J is TRBJ2-7 and V is TRBV18, with TRBD1 as a possible D gene (5 bases). The CDR3 spans 15 residues. Trimming removed 2 bases from V and 0 bases from J, with 11 bases in between. Germline CDR1 is KGHSH and CDR2 is LQKENI. CDR3 coding DNA: TGTGCCAGCTCACCAAAGGCAGGGCTCTCCTACGAGCAGTACTTC. Protein sequence: CASSPKAGLSYEQYF.

The chain joins TRBV4-2 to TRBJ2-7, with TRBD1 identical over 11 bases. The CDR3 covers 14 residues. With 4 bases clipped from V and 2 bases from J, the junction kept 1 base outside the gene matches. Germline CDR1 and CDR2: LGHNA and YNFKEQ. CDR3 in DNA: TGTGCCAGCAGCCGGGACAGGGGGACCTACGAGCAGTACTTC. This translates into CASSRDRGTYEQYF.

The chain uses TRBV6-1 and TRBJ1-1, with TRBD1 matching 7 bases. CDR3 length: 15 residues. Trimming at V came to 2 bases and at J to 0 bases, leaving 3 bases not matched to a gene. Germline V gene data show CDR1 as MNHNS and CDR2 as SASEGT. The CDR3 region is CASSERTGLNTEAFF. As DNA, the CDR3 is TGTGCCAGCAGTGAAAGGACAGGATTGAACACTGAAGCTTTCTTT.

Of note for this clone: A read error is possible here, since a much larger clone lies one base away. The rearrangement links TRBV6-1 to TRBJ1-5; 7 bases map to TRBD1. The CDR3 is made up of 14 amino acids. V was pared by 4 bases and J by 4 bases, with 4 bases of the junction left unmatched. Germline assignment: CDR1 MNHNS and CDR2 SASEGT. The CDR3 DNA sequence: TGTGCCAGCAGTGTACAGGGGAATAATCAGCCCCAGCATTTT. Its protein is CASSVQGNNQPQHF.

This chain connects TRBV18 to TRBJ2-7; D perhaps matches TRBD1 (5 bases). This CDR3 spans 14 amino acids. With 2 bases removed from V and 0 bases from J, the gap between germline ends came to 8 bases. CDR1 and CDR2 from the germline V gene are KGHSH and LQKENI. The CDR3 loop is CASSPGTGSYEQYF. The CDR3 nucleotides read TGTGCCAGCTCACCAGGTACAGGCTCCTACGAGCAGTACTTC.

The CDR3 reads CASSPRDTSNTGELFF. DNA of the CDR3: TGTGCCAGCAGCCCCCGGGACACCTCGAACACCGGGGAGCTGTTTTTT. The chain employs TRBV9 and TRBJ2-2; D possibly corresponds to TRBD1 (6 bases). Trimming pared 4 bases from V and 0 bases from J, leaving 13 bases between. The CDR3 is made up of 16 amino acids. Germline CDR1 and CDR2: SGDLS and YYNGEE.

V and J are TRBV9 and TRBJ1-2; perhaps TRBD1 as D (6 bases). The CDR3 sequence is 13 residues long. The V end was cut by 2 bases, the J end by 4 bases, with 9 bases between. CDR1 and CDR2 (germline): SGDLS, YYNGEE. CDR3 loop: CASSVGGTYGYTF. The DNA of the CDR3 is TGTGCCAGCAGCGTTGGGGGCACCTATGGCTACACCTTC.

This clone has only a few counts. The V and J genes are TRBV27 and TRBJ1-5; 9 bases are shared with TRBD1. With 5 bases clipped from V and 0 bases from J, the junction kept 5 bases outside the gene matches. The germline V gene has CDR1 MNHEY and CDR2 SMNVEV (reference sequence). This CDR3 has 16 residues. The CDR3 protein is CASSQTTGGSNQPQHF. The CDR3 DNA sequence: TGTGCCAGCAGTCAAACGACAGGGGGTAGCAATCAGCCCCAGCATTTT.

This chain uses TRBV28 with TRBJ1-3; D may be TRBD1 (6 bases). With 7 bases removed from V and 4 bases from J, the gap between germline ends came to 20 bases. The germline gives CDR1 MDHEN, CDR2 SYDVKM. CDR3 length equals 16 residues. CDR3 DNA: TGTGCCAGCATAGAACAGTTGGGCAGGGGAGGAAACACCATATATTTT. The encoded protein is CASIEQLGRGGNTIYF.

The genes are TRBV2 and TRBJ1-1; D might be TRBD1 (6 bases). V was shortened by 3 bases and J by 0 bases, with 11 bases between the two germline ends. Germline CDR1 reads SNHLY; CDR2 reads FYNNEI. This CDR3 spans 15 amino acids. The CDR3 DNA sequence: TGTGCCAGCAGTGACTTGGGACATTTGAACACTGAAGCTTTCTTT. This sequence encodes CASSDLGHLNTEAFF.

V usage is TRBV2 and J usage is TRBJ2-3, with 9 bases that match TRBD2. Trimming removed 1 base from V and 1 base from J; junction bases left unmatched: 0. Germline V gene sequence: CDR1 SNHLY, CDR2 FYNNEI. CDR3 size: 15 residues. The CDR3 region has the DNA TGTGCCAGCAGTGAAGGACTAGCGGGCACAGATACGCAGTATTTT. Its protein product is CASSEGLAGTDTQYF.